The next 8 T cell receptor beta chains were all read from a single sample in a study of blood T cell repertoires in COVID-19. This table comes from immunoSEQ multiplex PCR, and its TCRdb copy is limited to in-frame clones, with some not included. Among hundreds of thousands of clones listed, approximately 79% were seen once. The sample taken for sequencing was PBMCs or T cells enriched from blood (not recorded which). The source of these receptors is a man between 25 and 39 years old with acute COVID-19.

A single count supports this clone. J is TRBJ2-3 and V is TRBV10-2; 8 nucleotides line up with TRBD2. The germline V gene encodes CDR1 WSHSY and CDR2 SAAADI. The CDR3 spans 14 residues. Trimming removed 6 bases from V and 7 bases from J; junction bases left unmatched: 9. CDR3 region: CASRSGLDVNTQYF. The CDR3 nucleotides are TGCGCCAGCAGATCGGGACTAGACGTAAATACGCAGTATTTT.

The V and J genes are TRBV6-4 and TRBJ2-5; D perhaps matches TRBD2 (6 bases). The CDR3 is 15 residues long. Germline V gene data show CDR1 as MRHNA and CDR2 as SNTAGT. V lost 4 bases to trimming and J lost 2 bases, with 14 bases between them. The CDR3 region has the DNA TGTGCCAGCAGTGCGGAAGCCGGGACTCAAGAGACCCAGTACTTC. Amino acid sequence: CASSAEAGTQETQYF.

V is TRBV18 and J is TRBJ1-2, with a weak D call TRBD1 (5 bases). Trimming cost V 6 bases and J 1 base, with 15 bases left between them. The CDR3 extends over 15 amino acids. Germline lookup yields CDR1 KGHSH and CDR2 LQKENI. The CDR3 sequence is CASSPDTGGNYGYTF. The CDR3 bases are TGTGCCAGCTCGCCGGACACGGGGGGTAACTATGGCTACACCTTC.

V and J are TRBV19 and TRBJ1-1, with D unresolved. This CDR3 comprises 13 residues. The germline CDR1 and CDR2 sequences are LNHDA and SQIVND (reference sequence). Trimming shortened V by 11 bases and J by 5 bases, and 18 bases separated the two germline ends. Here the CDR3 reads CAPPRGLWTEAFF. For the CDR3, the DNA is TGTGCCCCCCCGAGAGGGCTTTGGACTGAAGCTTTCTTT.

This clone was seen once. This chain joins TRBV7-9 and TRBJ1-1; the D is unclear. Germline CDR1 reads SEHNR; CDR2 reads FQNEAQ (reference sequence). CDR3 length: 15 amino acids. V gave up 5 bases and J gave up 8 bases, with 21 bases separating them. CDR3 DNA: TGTGCCAGCAGCCCCCTACAGACCCCGCAACAAGAAGCTTTCTTT. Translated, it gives CASSPLQTPQQEAFF.

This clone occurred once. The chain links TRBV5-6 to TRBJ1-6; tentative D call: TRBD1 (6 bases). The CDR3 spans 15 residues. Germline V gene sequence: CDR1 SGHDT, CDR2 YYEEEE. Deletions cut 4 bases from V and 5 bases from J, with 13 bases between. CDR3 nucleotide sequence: TGTGCCAGCAGCCTTATAGGACAGAATAATTCACCCCTCCACTTT. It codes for CASSLIGQNNSPLHF.

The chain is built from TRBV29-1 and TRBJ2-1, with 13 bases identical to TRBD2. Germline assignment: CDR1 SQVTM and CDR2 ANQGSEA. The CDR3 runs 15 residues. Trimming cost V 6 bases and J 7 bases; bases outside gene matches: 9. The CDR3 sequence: CSVAGLAGDLNEQFF. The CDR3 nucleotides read TGCAGCGTAGCCGGACTAGCGGGAGACCTGAATGAGCAGTTCTTC.

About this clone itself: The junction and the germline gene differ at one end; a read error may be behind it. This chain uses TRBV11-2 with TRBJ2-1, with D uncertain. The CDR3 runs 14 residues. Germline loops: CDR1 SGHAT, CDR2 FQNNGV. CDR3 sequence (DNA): TGTGCCAGCAGCTTGGCCCGACTTCTCGACCCCGCGCTCTTC. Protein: CASSLARLLDPALF.